This T cell receptor beta chain appears in the sequencing data of a study of T cells in localized non-small cell lung cancer. Profiling relied on immunoSEQ multiplex PCR, and the TCRdb table lists in-frame clones only, not all of them. The profile shows about 24,000 clones, more than 70% of them singletons. Trimming at V came to 3 bases and at J to 0 bases, leaving 8 bases not matched to a gene. The CDR3 spans 16 residues. Germline-derived CDR1 and CDR2 are SQVTM and ANQGSEA. General study points: Adjacent lung held a median roughly 50 of the top 100 tumor clones. Longer overall survival was linked to higher blood T cell density. Of the tissues analyzed, uninvolved adjacent lung showed maximal T cell clonality, greater than tumor. As only one tumor region underwent sequencing, heterogeneity remains possible.

Worth noting for this clone: Its antigen is unknown.

The sequence was obtained from a woman aged 40-70 years with stage III lung adenocarcinoma. This specimen consisted of peripheral blood mononuclear cells, obtained before any cancer treatment. The chain couples TRBV29-1 to TRBJ1-2; TRBD1 aligns across 9 bases. This CDR3 is CSVDWDRVSSNYGYTF. CDR3 nucleotides: TGCAGCGTTGATTGGGACAGGGTCTCGTCTAACTATGGCTACACCTTC.